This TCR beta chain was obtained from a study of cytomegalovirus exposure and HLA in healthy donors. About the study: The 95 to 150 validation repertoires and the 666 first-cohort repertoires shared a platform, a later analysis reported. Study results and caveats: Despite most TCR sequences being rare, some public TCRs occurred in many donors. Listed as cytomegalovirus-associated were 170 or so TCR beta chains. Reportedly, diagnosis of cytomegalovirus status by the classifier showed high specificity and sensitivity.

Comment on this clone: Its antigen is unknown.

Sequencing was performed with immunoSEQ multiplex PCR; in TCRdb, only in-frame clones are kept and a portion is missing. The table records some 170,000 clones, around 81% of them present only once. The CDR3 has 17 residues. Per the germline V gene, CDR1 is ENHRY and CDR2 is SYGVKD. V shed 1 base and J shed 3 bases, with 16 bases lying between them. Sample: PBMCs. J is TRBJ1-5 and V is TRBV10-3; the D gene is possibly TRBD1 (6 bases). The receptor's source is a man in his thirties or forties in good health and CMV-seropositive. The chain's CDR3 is CAISEWGQLDFNQPQHF. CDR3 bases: TGTGCCATCAGTGAGTGGGGACAACTAGATTTCAATCAGCCCCAGCATTTT.